What follows are 21 T cell receptor beta chains derived from one specimen sequenced in a study of T cells after yellow fever vaccination (dated by TCRdb to about 2019). The sample's treatment or condition label is to be understood as: live attenuated yellow fever vaccine strain. The library relied on 5' RACE. The sequencer listed for this sample is Illumina HiSeq 2500. Using fastp at Q25 and MiXCR, TCRdb reprocessed the public reads and kept productive beta chains. For every CDR3 protein sequence, its rows merge into one entry that carries the most common genes and DNA. The sample table shows 600,000 to 750,000 distinct CDR3 sequences, and roughly 12% are seen once. The ten largest clonotypes hold about 15% of the sample. This material consisted of PBMCs, taken on the day of the yellow fever booster vaccination. These receptors were obtained from a man aged 25 to 40 who received the YFV17D yellow fever vaccine.

This clonotype was seen only a few times. The gene calls are TRBV6-2 or TRBV6-3 and TRBJ1-1, with TRBD1 identical over 7 bases. The germline V gene encodes CDR1 MNHEY and CDR2 SVGEGT. The CDR3 extends over 14 amino acids. Trimming took 6 bases from V and 5 from J; bases not matched to a gene: 9. Here the CDR3 reads CASSLITGATEAFF. Written as DNA, the CDR3 is TGTGCCAGCAGCCTGATTACAGGGGCTACTGAAGCTTTCTTT.

This clonotype was counted only a few times. The chain recombines TRBV4-3 with TRBJ2-1; D may be TRBD1 (5 bases). Looked up from germline, CDR1 is LGHNA and CDR2 is YSLEER. The V and J ends lost 0 bases and 8 bases respectively, with 11 bases between them. This CDR3 is built from 14 residues. The CDR3 loop is CASSQETGGDEQFF. Here the CDR3 DNA reads TGCGCCAGCAGCCAAGAAACAGGTGGGGATGAGCAGTTCTTC.

This clonotype was seen only a few times. The CDR3 DNA follows: TGTGCCAGCAGCCGACAGGGTTTAGTTGAAGCTTTCTTT. Translated, it gives CASSRQGLVEAFF. The chain joins TRBV14 to TRBJ1-1, with TRBD1 identical over 7 bases. This CDR3 is 13 amino acids long. V was clipped by 4 bases and J by 7 bases; unmatched bases: 6. CDR1 and CDR2 (germline): SGHDN, FVKESK.

This clonotype came up a few times. The genes are TRBV20-1 and TRBJ2-7, with a possible D match to TRBD2 (5 bases). Germline assignment: CDR1 DFQATT and CDR2 SNEGSKA (reference sequence). This CDR3 region has 13 residues. Trimming pared 3 bases from V and 4 bases from J, leaving 13 bases between. The CDR3 nucleotides are TGCAGTGCTAGTGACCCCAGGAGGTACGAGCAGTACTTC. As protein: CSASDPRRYEQYF.

This clonotype was counted between two and nine times. V gene TRBV12-3 or TRBV12-4 combines with J gene TRBJ2-4; D unresolved. This CDR3 is built from 18 residues. V was clipped by 3 bases and J by 0 bases, with 18 bases between them. This CDR3 is CASSFLWRHLVAKNIQYF. The CDR3 DNA reads TGTGCCAGCAGTTTCCTGTGGCGCCACCTTGTAGCCAAAAACATTCAGTACTTC.

The chain recombines TRBV20-1 with TRBJ2-1, with TRBD2 identical over 7 bases. Trimming took 4 bases from V and 9 from J; bases not matched to a gene: 9. The V gene's germline CDR1 is DFQATT and CDR2 SNEGSKA (reference sequence). CDR3 length: 13 residues. The CDR3 is CSANAGVTCEQFF. CDR3 DNA: TGCAGTGCTAATGCGGGAGTCACGTGTGAGCAGTTCTTC.

This clonotype was detected ten times or more. The V call is TRBV5-1, the J call TRBJ1-1; D is uncertain. V was shortened by 0 bases and J by 2 bases, with 11 bases between the two germline ends. This CDR3 has 15 amino acids. CDR1 is SGHRS and CDR2 is YFSETQ in the germline V gene. The CDR3 sequence: CASSLEVSANTEAFF. In nucleotides, the CDR3 is TGCGCCAGCAGCTTGGAAGTGTCAGCCAACACTGAAGCTTTCTTT. Full variable domain (missing parts from reference TRBV5-1 and TRBJ1-1): KAGVTQTPRYLIKTRGQQVTLSCSPISGHRSVSWYQQTPGQGLQFLFEYFSETQRNKGNFPGRFSGRQFSNSRSEMNVSTLELGDSALYLCASSLEVSANTEAFFGQGTRLTVV.

The genes are TRBV28 and TRBJ2-1; tentatively, D is TRBD1 (6 bases). Trimming took off 7 bases at V and 7 bases at J, with 20 bases between the two ends. CDR3 size: 15 residues. CDR1 MDHEN and CDR2 SYDVKM come from the germline V gene. The CDR3: CASTLGGSSLNEQFF. CDR3 nucleotide sequence: TGTGCCAGCACTCTAGGGGGATCCTCCTTGAATGAGCAGTTCTTC.

This clonotype has more than one count but fewer than ten. The chain joins TRBV11-2 to TRBJ1-1; D possibly corresponds to TRBD1 (6 bases). V was pared by 0 bases and J by 7 bases, with 15 bases between. Germline loops: CDR1 SGHAT, CDR2 FQNNGV. The CDR3 consists of 15 residues. CDR3 nucleotides: TGTGCCAGCAGCTTAGAGGGGGCTAGGTTTAATGAAGCTTTCTTT. Its protein product is CASSLEGARFNEAFF. Looking up the rest from reference TRBV11-2 and TRBJ1-1 gives the full variable domain: EAGVAQSPRYKIIEKRQSVAFWCNPISGHATLYWYQQILGQGPKLLIQFQNNGVVDDSQLPKDRFSAERLKGVDSTLKIQPAKLEDSAVYLCASSLEGARFNEAFFGQGTRLTVV.

This clonotype has only a few counts. This chain links TRBV3-1 with TRBJ2-6; no definite D call. The V and J ends lost 0 bases and 3 bases respectively, with 9 bases between them. Germline V CDR1 and CDR2: LGHDT, YNNKEL (reference sequence). This CDR3 has 16 residues. The CDR3 protein is CASSQESGLGANVLTF. The CDR3 nucleotides read TGTGCCAGCAGCCAAGAATCTGGGCTTGGGGCCAACGTCCTGACTTTC.

This sequence joins TRBV11-2 and TRBJ1-4; weak D call: TRBD1 (5 bases). The CDR3 has 18 residues. Germline CDR1 is SGHAT and CDR2 is FQNNGV. Trimming removed 3 bases at V and 7 bases at J, with 24 bases between. CDR3 DNA sequence: TGTGCCAGCAGCTTTATGGATTTCAGGGACGGGGCCCCTGAAAAACTGTTTTTT. It encodes CASSFMDFRDGAPEKLFF.

This clonotype has a handful of counts. The V and J genes are TRBV19 and TRBJ2-2; either TRBD1 or TRBD2 may fit D (5 bases each). Germline V gene data show CDR1 as LNHDA and CDR2 as SQIVND (reference sequence). V shed 6 bases and J shed 5 bases, with 16 bases lying between them. The CDR3 totals 15 residues. The CDR3 coding sequence is TGTGCCAGTAGGGCTAGGCACGAGGGGACCGGGGAGCTGTTTTTT. This translates into CASRARHEGTGELFF.

The chain couples TRBV20-1 to TRBJ2-3; possible D gene TRBD2, 5 bases. V was pared by 6 bases and J by 0 bases, with 10 bases between. Per germline, CDR1 DFQATT and CDR2 SNEGSKA (reference sequence). The CDR3 runs 13 residues. The CDR3 DNA sequence: TGCAGTGCCACGGGAACCAGCACAGATACGCAGTATTTT. This codes for CSATGTSTDTQYF.

CDR3 region: CASSLEGGRYYNEQFF. The CDR3 DNA reads as TGTGCCAGCAGCTTAGAGGGCGGGAGGTACTACAATGAGCAGTTCTTC. The chain has TRBV11-2 and TRBJ2-1; 8 nucleotides match TRBD2. Trimming at V came to 0 bases and at J to 3 bases, leaving 4 bases not matched to a gene. This CDR3 comprises 16 residues. Germline CDR1 reads SGHAT; CDR2 reads FQNNGV.

This clonotype has more than one count but fewer than ten. The V call is TRBV20-1, the J call TRBJ2-7; 7 bases agree with TRBD1. This CDR3 is 13 amino acids long. Losses at the gene ends were 5 bases for V and 3 bases for J; bases not matched to a gene: 7. Per the germline V gene, CDR1 is DFQATT and CDR2 is SNEGSKA (reference sequence). This chain's CDR3 is CSASAGQDYEQYF. The CDR3 DNA sequence: TGCAGTGCTTCCGCAGGACAGGACTACGAGCAGTACTTC.

In its sample, this clonotype was seen a few times. The gene calls are TRBV18 and TRBJ1-1; no reliable D call. This CDR3 has 12 amino acids. The V end was cut by 1 base, the J end by 6 bases, with 6 bases between. CDR1 and CDR2 (germline): KGHSH, LQKENI. CDR3 coding DNA: TGTGCCAGCTCACCACTGCAGGCTGAAGCTTTCTTT. Its translation: CASSPLQAEAFF.

This clonotype has only a few counts. V gene TRBV7-9 combines with J gene TRBJ2-3, with D hard to call. The CDR3 length is 15 residues. With 1 base removed from V and 0 bases from J, the gap between germline ends came to 8 bases. Germline V CDR1 and CDR2: SEHNR, FQNEAQ (reference sequence). This chain's CDR3 is CASSLDSPSTDTQYF. DNA of the CDR3: TGTGCCAGCAGCTTAGACAGTCCTAGCACAGATACGCAGTATTTT.

This clonotype was seen only a few times. The chain links TRBV5-4 to TRBJ2-1, with TRBD2 matching over 10 bases. The CDR3 sequence is 17 residues long. V was pared by 4 bases and J by 4 bases, with 11 bases of the junction left unmatched. Germline CDR1 is SGHNT and CDR2 is YYREEE (reference sequence). The CDR3 coding sequence is TGTGCCAGCAGCCCCCCCGGCAGGACTAGCGGATACAATGAGCAGTTCTTC. Protein: CASSPPGRTSGYNEQFF. The variable domain in full, with the rest retrieved from reference TRBV5-4 and TRBJ2-1, is ETGVTQSPTHLIKTRGQQVTLRCSSQSGHNTVSWYQQALGQGPQFIFQYYREEENGRGNFPPRFSGLQFPNYSSELNVNALELDDSALYLCASSPPGRTSGYNEQFFGPGTRLTVL.

The chain combines TRBV10-3 with TRBJ1-2; D gene unclear. The germline V gene has CDR1 ENHRY and CDR2 SYGVKD. The V end was cut by 0 bases, the J end by 11 bases, with 10 bases between. The CDR3 contains 12 residues. CDR3 in amino acids: CAISESNSLYTF. In nucleotides, the CDR3 is TGTGCCATCAGTGAGTCGAACAGTCTTTACACCTTC.

CDR3 sequence (DNA): TGTGCCAGCAGCCCGCCGGGGCGGGAGGGCCTCGAGCAGTACTTC. It yields the protein CASSPPGREGLEQYF. This chain connects TRBV2 to TRBJ2-7, with 9 bases that match TRBD2. The CDR3 is made up of 15 amino acids. CDR1 and CDR2 (germline): SNHLY, FYNNEI. With V trimmed by 6 bases and J by 6 bases, 12 bases remained unmatched.

This clonotype was seen a few times. The V and J genes are TRBV3-1 and TRBJ2-1; D gene ambiguous. The CDR3 length is 15 residues. Germline CDR1 reads LGHDT; CDR2 reads YNNKEL (reference sequence). Trimming left V 7 bases short and J 4 bases short, with 17 bases between. CDR3 region: CASTLDVGGYNEQFF. The DNA of the CDR3 is TGTGCCAGCACCCTAGACGTTGGCGGATACAATGAGCAGTTCTTC.